A selection of T cell receptor beta chains follows, all from one sample in a study of beta chain features in type 1 diabetes. TCRdb's copy holds only in-frame clones and misses some; the assay was immunoSEQ multiplex PCR. Among under 200,000 clones listed, 6.5% to 10% were seen once. Sequencing was performed on central memory CD4+ T cells from blood. These TCRs come from a woman between 18 and 29 years old with type 1 diabetes. Both conserved end residues are part of each CDR3. D genes are given only for firm matches. Clone size is given for some rows only: seen once, a few or many times, or a class if the clone is expanded.

d_gene: TRBD2; v_gene: TRBV19; j_gene: TRBJ2-5; abundance: .; CDR3aa: CASSPPTGGGETQYF; CDR3nt: TGTGCCAGCAGCCCGCCTACCGGGGGAGGGGAGACCCAGTACTTC
d_gene: TRBD1; v_gene: TRBV5-4; j_gene: TRBJ1-1; abundance: few; CDR3aa: CASSLEGQLNTEAFF; CDR3nt: TGTGCCAGCAGCTTGGAGGGACAGTTGAACACTGAAGCTTTCTTT
d_gene: .; v_gene: TRBV28; j_gene: TRBJ2-7; abundance: .; CDR3aa: CASSFPSRAGEQYF; CDR3nt: TGTGCCAGCAGTTTTCCTAGTCGTGCGGGCGAGCAGTACTTC
d_gene: .; v_gene: TRBV4-3; j_gene: TRBJ2-7; abundance: few; CDR3aa: CASSHQGSSIHEQYF; CDR3nt: TGCGCCAGCAGCCATCAGGGGAGTTCAATCCACGAGCAGTACTTC
d_gene: .; v_gene: TRBV5-1; j_gene: TRBJ1-2; abundance: .; CDR3aa: CASSFGDMPRDGYTF; CDR3nt: TGCGCCAGCAGCTTTGGGGACATGCCTCGTGACGGCTACACCTTC
d_gene: .; v_gene: TRBV4-3; j_gene: TRBJ2-5; abundance: .; CDR3aa: CASSQDFDIQETQYF; CDR3nt: TGCGCCAGCAGCCAAGATTTCGACATCCAAGAGACCCAGTACTTC
d_gene: TRBD1; v_gene: TRBV9; j_gene: TRBJ2-3; abundance: .; CDR3aa: CASSLGTVSTDTQYF; CDR3nt: TGTGCCAGCTCACTGGGGACAGTAAGCACAGATACGCAGTATTTT
d_gene: .; v_gene: TRBV7-8; j_gene: TRBJ1-5; abundance: few; CDR3aa: CASSLGRAPQHF; CDR3nt: TGTGCCAGCAGCTTAGGCAGGGCCCCCCAGCATTTT
d_gene: .; v_gene: TRBV4-3; j_gene: TRBJ2-7; abundance: .; CDR3aa: CASSHRTNSYEQYF; CDR3nt: TGCGCCAGCAGCCACAGGACAAACTCCTACGAGCAGTACTTC
d_gene: .; v_gene: TRBV7-2; j_gene: TRBJ2-3; abundance: few; CDR3aa: CASSSSGTSTDTQYF; CDR3nt: TGTGCCAGCAGCTCGTCTGGGACTAGCACAGATACGCAGTATTTT
d_gene: .; v_gene: TRBV11-2; j_gene: TRBJ1-5; abundance: .; CDR3aa: CASSLALNQPQHF; CDR3nt: TGTGCCAGCAGCTTAGCCCTCAATCAGCCCCAGCATTTT
d_gene: .; v_gene: TRBV11-2; j_gene: TRBJ2-7; abundance: few; CDR3aa: CASTTSGVGYEQYF; CDR3nt: TGTGCCAGCACCACTAGTGGGGTGGGCTACGAGCAGTACTTC
d_gene: TRBD1; v_gene: TRBV11-2; j_gene: TRBJ2-7; abundance: .; CDR3aa: CASSWDRAGYEQYF; CDR3nt: TGTGCCAGCAGCTGGGACAGGGCGGGCTACGAGCAGTACTTC
d_gene: TRBD1; v_gene: TRBV14; j_gene: TRBJ1-2; abundance: .; CDR3aa: CASSLNRGSDGYTF; CDR3nt: TGTGCCAGCAGCCTTAACAGGGGATCGGATGGCTACACCTTC
d_gene: TRBD2; v_gene: TRBV5-1; j_gene: TRBJ2-1; abundance: few; CDR3aa: CASSVSGGAYNEQFF; CDR3nt: TGCGCCAGCAGCGTTAGCGGGGGGGCCTACAATGAGCAGTTCTTC
d_gene: TRBD2; v_gene: TRBV4-1; j_gene: TRBJ2-1; abundance: .; CDR3aa: CASSQAPTSGNEQFF; CDR3nt: TGCGCCAGCAGCCAAGCGCCGACTAGCGGGAATGAGCAGTTCTTC
d_gene: .; v_gene: TRBV29-1; j_gene: TRBJ1-2; abundance: few; CDR3aa: CSGGGENYGYTF; CDR3nt: TGCAGCGGCGGAGGGGAGAACTATGGCTACACCTTC
d_gene: .; v_gene: TRBV7-2; j_gene: TRBJ2-7; abundance: .; CDR3aa: CASSLIEDYEQYF; CDR3nt: TGTGCCAGCAGCTTAATTGAGGACTACGAGCAGTACTTC
d_gene: .; v_gene: TRBV30; j_gene: TRBJ2-7; abundance: .; CDR3aa: CAWRRRGRDEQYF; CDR3nt: TGTGCCTGGAGGCGCAGGGGTAGGGACGAGCAGTACTTC
d_gene: .; v_gene: TRBV7-2; j_gene: TRBJ1-1; abundance: .; CDR3aa: CASLWGENTEAFF; CDR3nt: TGTGCCAGCCTCTGGGGAGAAAACACTGAAGCTTTCTTT
d_gene: .; v_gene: TRBV11-2; j_gene: TRBJ2-2; abundance: few; CDR3aa: CASSPRQPNGELFF; CDR3nt: TGTGCCAGCAGCCCGAGACAGCCGAACGGGGAGCTGTTTTTT
d_gene: TRBD2; v_gene: TRBV19; j_gene: TRBJ2-4; abundance: few; CDR3aa: CASRPRGGGKNIQYF; CDR3nt: TGTGCCAGTAGACCTCGGGGGGGCGGGAAAAACATTCAGTACTTC
d_gene: TRBD2; v_gene: TRBV10-3; j_gene: TRBJ2-3; abundance: few; CDR3aa: CAISPGRGGTGDTQYF; CDR3nt: TGTGCCATCAGCCCGGGGCGCGGGGGGACCGGGGATACGCAGTATTTT
d_gene: .; v_gene: TRBV5-1; j_gene: TRBJ1-2; abundance: .; CDR3aa: CASSLGVRARTF; CDR3nt: TGCGCCAGCAGCTTGGGAGTGAGGGCGAGAACCTTC
d_gene: TRBD2; v_gene: TRBV6-6; j_gene: TRBJ2-7; abundance: .; CDR3aa: CASSNLAGGYEQYF; CDR3nt: TGTGCCAGCAGTAATCTAGCGGGAGGCTACGAGCAGTACTTC
d_gene: .; v_gene: TRBV10-3; j_gene: TRBJ2-6; abundance: .; CDR3aa: CAISGVDSGANVLTF; CDR3nt: TGTGCCATCAGTGGTGTAGACTCTGGGGCCAACGTCCTGACTTTC
d_gene: TRBD2; v_gene: TRBV7-9; j_gene: TRBJ2-1; abundance: .; CDR3aa: CASSFWASGYNEQFF; CDR3nt: TGTGCCAGCAGTTTCTGGGCTAGCGGGTACAATGAGCAGTTCTTC
d_gene: TRBD1; v_gene: TRBV9; j_gene: TRBJ1-6; abundance: few; CDR3aa: CASSETGWYGSPLHF; CDR3nt: TGTGCCAGCAGCGAGACAGGGTGGTATGGCTCACCCCTCCACTTT
d_gene: .; v_gene: TRBV4-3; j_gene: TRBJ1-5; abundance: .; CDR3aa: CASSQDTGFNQPQHF; CDR3nt: TGCGCCAGCAGCCAAGATACGGGGTTCAATCAGCCCCAGCATTTT